This T cell receptor beta chain was captured by sequencing in a study of Ad26.COV2.S vaccination and SARS-CoV-2 variants (dated by TCRdb to about 2021). At the level of the whole study: Donors in the vaccine arm were drawn from COV1001, a phase I-IIa trial of Ad26.COV2.S in healthy adults that was multicentre, randomized, double-blind and placebo-controlled. Ad26.COV2.S was given intramuscularly at 5x10^10 or 1x10^11 viral particles, as a single shot or as two shots 56 days apart. Throughout the experiments and outcome assessment, investigators stayed blinded to trial group allocation. The TCR-sequenced set comprised approximately 32 samples: 19 Ad26.COV2.S vaccine recipients, 5 placebo recipients and 8 SARS-CoV-2 convalescent individuals. Sequencing of the TCRbeta repertoire served to evaluate the specificity and breadth of SARS-CoV-2-reactive T cell receptors following Ad26.COV2.S vaccination. Participants in the trial were split at random into five groups of five each, receiving low-dose or high-dose Ad26.COV2.S once or twice, or else placebo on both occasions. Overall study results and their limits: Higher spike-specific TCR breadth was observed in Ad26.COV2.S recipients than in placebo recipients (P = 0.0014). Comparable non-spike TCR breadth was observed between vaccine and placebo recipients, consistent with only spike being contained in the vaccine. The study was not powered to compare responses between vaccine doses or regimens. The authors noted that total T cell responses may have been underestimated by the TCR breadth and depth analyses. After vaccination, substantial breadth of spike-specific CD8+ and CD4+ T cell responses was reported.

The intended sense of this specimen's treatment or condition label: around 19 received Ad26.COV2.S at low or high dose, single or two shots; about 5 received placebo; per-sample allocation not given. Repertoires of vaccine and placebo recipients were sequenced from samples taken on day 63 after the first injection. Cohort 1b enrolled roughly 25 adults aged 18-55 years at a single site in Boston, USA, between 29 July and 7 August 2020. As a vaccine, Ad26.COV2.S was a replication-incompetent adenovirus type 26 vector that expressed a prefusion-stabilized SARS-CoV-2 spike protein derived from the original Wuhan strain. Concerning this clone: Its antigen target is currently unknown. The input lacks base qualities; no much larger clone sits a single base away.

CDR1 and CDR2 were assigned from the germline V gene (reference sequence) as LNHDA and SQIVND. V is cut back by 3 bases and J by 1 base, with 4 bases in the junction unmatched. There are 15 amino acids in the CDR3, from cysteine to phenylalanine inclusive. Of the read, only the CDR3 DNA is kept; its 45 bases are in frame from base 1. The immunoSEQ Assay was used to sequence TCRbeta CDR3 regions. After extraction, genomic DNA underwent amplification by bias-controlled multiplex PCR, followed by high-throughput sequencing. In the paper's pipeline: To quantify the absolute abundance of each unique TCRbeta CDR3 region, sequences were collapsed and filtered. Usable DNA was measured by amplifying reference genes present in all nucleated cells, and TCRbeta template counts were normalized to that usable DNA to estimate T cell fraction. Repertoire TCRs were annotated as SARS-CoV-2-specific when V gene, CDR3 amino acid sequence and J gene were exactly matched to a known reactive TCR set. The reference SARS-CoV-2 TCR set was derived from MIRA and filtered for enrichment in COVID-19-positive ImmuneCODE repertoires, a step that removed public or cross-reactive TCRs. Based on the MIRA antigens, annotated TCRs were further analysed at the level of specific ORF or position within ORF. Depth was the summed frequency of annotated unique rearrangements, while breadth was defined as annotated unique rearrangements over total unique productive rearrangements. TCR breadth was compared between groups using two-sided Wilcoxon rank-sum tests. The table comes from immuneACCESS by way of TCRdb, which keeps in-frame sequences with V and J called. Part of the clones is missing from these tables; in studies checked, under half for an unresolved V gene and the rest for unknown reasons. That table is the source of V, J and clone size, and D and trimming were worked out from the DNA. The sample table records roughly 680,000 clones; around 92% of these occur just once. The ten most abundant clones make up about 1.5% of the sample.

Recombination connected TRBV19 to TRBJ2-3, and TRBD1 aligns with 7 junction nucleotides. The specimen comprised peripheral blood, sampled in a trial of Ad26.COV2.S vaccine versus placebo. The receptor's source is a person between 18 and 65 years old who received the Ad26.COV2.S COVID-19 vaccine or a placebo. The bases are TGTGCCAGTAGTATTGTAACAGGGGGCACAGATACGCAGTATTTT. This gives the protein CASSIVTGGTDTQYF.